One sample yielded the 20 T cell receptor beta chains listed below, sequenced in a study of blood T cells in healthy people across ages. Through a sample-barcoded 5' primer and a J-beta primer mix, a second PCR was run for roughly 6 to 12 cycles. TCRdb redid the calling of the 5' RACE reads with MiXCR, one entry per CDR3 protein. The profile covers about 2 million distinct CDR3 sequences, with approximately 50% appearing a single time and less than 2.5% taken by the ten largest. Sample: blood. These receptor sequences come from a woman in her forties in good health.

The chain has TRBV3-1 and TRBJ1-1; D remains ambiguous. V lost 1 base, J lost 6 bases, and 9 bases lay in between. The CDR3 sequence is 13 residues long. Per the germline V gene, CDR1 is LGHDT and CDR2 is YNNKEL (reference sequence). The CDR3 DNA reads as TGTGCCAGCAGCCAAGTGAGGGCCGCTGAAGCTTTCTTT. It codes for CASSQVRAAEAFF.

This chain uses TRBV27 with TRBJ2-5, with TRBD2 identical over 10 bases. Germline-derived CDR1 and CDR2 are MNHEY and SMNVEV (reference sequence). The CDR3 extends over 14 amino acids. After removal of 3 bases from V and 11 bases from J, the junction contained 9 bases not matched to a gene. CDR3 sequence: CASSFSGGANEQYF. The DNA for the CDR3 is TGTGCCAGCAGTTTCAGCGGGGGGGCGAATGAGCAGTACTTC.

This chain connects TRBV14 to TRBJ2-5; 12 bases map to TRBD2. Trimming at V came to 4 bases and at J to 4 bases, leaving 16 bases not matched to a gene. CDR1 and CDR2 from the germline V gene are SGHDN and FVKESK. This CDR3 has 19 amino acids. CDR3 residues: CASSPPALRLAGVGETQYF. CDR3 bases: TGTGCCAGCAGCCCCCCCGCGCTACGACTAGCGGGGGTAGGAGAGACCCAGTACTTC. Full variable domain (missing parts from reference TRBV14 and TRBJ2-5): EAGVTQFPSHSVIEKGQTVTLRCDPISGHDNLYWYRRVMGKEIKFLLHFVKESKQDESGMPNNRFLAERTGGTYSTLKVQPAELEDSGVYFCASSPPALRLAGVGETQYFGPGTRLLVL.

A remark on this clonotype: A much larger clone lies a single base off, so this may be a read error. This chain connects TRBV6-6 to TRBJ1-5; D gene ambiguous. The CDR3 is 15 residues long. The V end lost 2 bases, the J end lost 2 bases, and 10 bases lay between the germline ends. Germline assignment: CDR1 MNHNY and CDR2 SVGAGI (reference sequence). The CDR3 region has the DNA TGTGCCAGCAGTTACGCTCGGCAAGGCAATCAGCCCCAGCATTTT. It translates to CASSYARQGNQPQHF.

V gene TRBV7-9 combines with J gene TRBJ2-5, with D unresolved. This CDR3 has 14 residues. From germline, CDR1 is SEHNR and CDR2 FQNEAQ (reference sequence). V was pared by 3 bases and J by 2 bases, with 10 bases between. The CDR3 is CASSFVQNQETQYF. CDR3 DNA: TGTGCCAGCAGCTTTGTACAAAATCAAGAGACCCAGTACTTC.

In nucleotides, the CDR3 is TGTGCCAGCAGCCATGTCGGGCAGCCCCAGCATTTT. Translating gives CASSHVGQPQHF. The genes are TRBV14 and TRBJ1-5; D gene unclear. The V end was cut by 3 bases, the J end by 7 bases, with 7 bases between. The germline CDR1 and CDR2 sequences are SGHDN and FVKESK. The CDR3 runs 12 residues.

The table lists this clonotype with a few counts. The chain recombines TRBV20-1 with TRBJ2-5; D may correspond to TRBD1 or TRBD2 (7 bases each). Trimming shortened V by 6 bases and J by 1 base, and 12 bases separated the two germline ends. Germline V gene sequence: CDR1 DFQATT, CDR2 SNEGSKA (reference sequence). The CDR3 covers 13 residues. Here the CDR3 DNA reads TGCAGTGCGGCCAGGGGGGGCCAAGAGACCCAGTACTTC. It codes for CSAARGGQETQYF.

This clonotype was seen once. The V and J genes are TRBV20-1 and TRBJ1-1; D is uncertain. Germline assignment: CDR1 DFQATT and CDR2 SNEGSKA (reference sequence). The length of the CDR3 is 16 residues. The germline V and J ends were trimmed by 3 bases and 5 bases, with 22 bases remaining between them. CDR3 sequence: CSARNSEGPTRTEAFF. CDR3 in DNA: TGCAGTGCTAGGAACTCGGAGGGCCCAACAAGGACTGAAGCTTTCTTT.

The chain uses TRBV10-3 and TRBJ2-1; 9 positions agree with TRBD2. This CDR3 is built from 14 residues. Germline CDR1 reads ENHRY; CDR2 reads SYGVKD. V was clipped by 3 bases and J by 6 bases; unmatched bases: 3. CDR3 bases: TGTGCCATCAGTGAAGGCGGGGGGGCCAATGAGCAGTTCTTC. It yields the protein CAISEGGGANEQFF.

This clonotype was seen a few times. The chain joins TRBV20-1 to TRBJ1-2, with D possibly being TRBD1 (5 bases). The V gene's germline CDR1 is DFQATT and CDR2 SNEGSKA (reference sequence). Trimming shortened V by 1 base and J by 4 bases, and 13 bases separated the two germline ends. The CDR3 is 14 amino acids. CDR3 in amino acids: CSARGRRGIYGYTF. Written as DNA, the CDR3 is TGCAGTGCTAGAGGACGGAGGGGAATCTATGGCTACACCTTC.

The CDR3 loop reads CASSLQGMGLQEKLFF. The CDR3 coding sequence is TGTGCCAGCTCACTTCAGGGCATGGGACTGCAAGAAAAACTGTTTTTT. The V and J genes are TRBV18 and TRBJ1-4; D might be TRBD1 (5 bases). Per the germline V gene, CDR1 is KGHSH and CDR2 is LQKENI. Trimming left V 4 bases short and J 8 bases short, with 20 bases between. CDR3 size: 16 residues.

The V and J genes are TRBV6-4 and TRBJ2-2, with a possible D match to TRBD1 (5 bases). CDR3 length: 13 amino acids. Germline values: CDR1 MRHNA, CDR2 SNTAGT. Trimming left V 0 bases short and J 8 bases short, with 7 bases between. CDR3 bases: TGTGCCAGCAGTGACTCAGGGGCAGGGGAGCTGTTTTTT. It specifies CASSDSGAGELFF.

This chain links TRBV6-2 or TRBV6-3 with TRBJ1-6; D call uncertain. The V end was cut by 3 bases, the J end by 10 bases, with 7 bases between. The CDR3 sequence is 12 residues long. Germline V gene data show CDR1 as MNHEY and CDR2 as SVGEGT. CDR3 sequence (DNA): TGTGCCAGCAGTTATGTAACGTCACCCCTCCACTTT. Translating gives CASSYVTSPLHF.

This clonotype was detected a few times. This chain links TRBV6-1 with TRBJ2-1; D could derive from TRBD1 or TRBD2 (5 bases each). The CDR3 has 13 amino acids. Trimming pared 7 bases from V and 2 bases from J, leaving 9 bases between. The V gene's germline CDR1 is MNHNS and CDR2 SASEGT. CDR3 nucleotide sequence: TGTGCCAGCAAGGGACGTACCTACAATGAGCAGTTCTTC. Protein sequence: CASKGRTYNEQFF.

The chain recombines TRBV10-3 with TRBJ2-2, with TRBD1 as a possible D gene (5 bases). Trimming cost V 9 bases and J 1 base, with 15 bases left between them. This CDR3 has 15 amino acids. The germline gives CDR1 ENHRY, CDR2 SYGVKD. CDR3 nucleotide sequence: TGTGCCATACGGCAGGGATTGTGGAACACCGGGGAGCTGTTTTTT. This sequence encodes CAIRQGLWNTGELFF.

This clonotype occurred a few times. This chain uses TRBV7-8 with TRBJ2-1; D could derive from TRBD1 or TRBD2 (6 bases each). This CDR3 comprises 16 residues. V shed 2 bases and J shed 2 bases, with 13 bases lying between them. Germline lookup yields CDR1 SGHVS and CDR2 FQNEAQ. The CDR3, as DNA: TGTGCCAGCAGCTTAAGTCCGGGGGCAACCTACAATGAGCAGTTCTTC. Translated: CASSLSPGATYNEQFF.

This clonotype has just a few counts. The J gene is TRBJ2-1, the V gene TRBV6-2 or TRBV6-3, with a possible D match to TRBD2 (5 bases). This CDR3 comprises 14 residues. V was trimmed by 0 bases and J by 9 bases, leaving 12 bases between them. CDR1 is MNHEY, CDR2 SVGEGT, per germline. The CDR3 DNA sequence: TGTGCCAGCAGTTACTCGGAGGTAGTCGCTGAGCAGTTCTTC. Its protein is CASSYSEVVAEQFF.

This clonotype was detected only a few times. V gene TRBV5-5 combines with J gene TRBJ1-2; D gene ambiguous. V was pared by 0 bases and J by 6 bases, with 9 bases between. Germline CDR1 is SGHKS and CDR2 is YYEKEE (reference sequence). The CDR3 consists of 13 residues. For the CDR3, the DNA is TGTGCCAGCAGCTTGGCCCTAGAACATGGCTACACCTTC. This sequence encodes CASSLALEHGYTF.

This clonotype was recorded only once. CDR3 sequence: CASSLRRQGAGEQYF. In nucleotides, the CDR3 is TGTGCCAGCAGTTTACGCCGACAGGGGGCTGGAGAGCAGTACTTC. The chain employs TRBV27 and TRBJ2-4; 10 bases are a match to TRBD1. Per germline, CDR1 MNHEY and CDR2 SMNVEV (reference sequence). V shed 2 bases, J shed 13 bases, and the junction held 11 bases outside the gene matches. The CDR3 length is 15 residues.

This clonotype was found a few times. The chain's CDR3 is CASSPLGGGGPSEQFF. CDR3 nucleotides: TGTGCCAGCAGCCCTTTAGGAGGCGGGGGGCCGAGTGAGCAGTTCTTC. The rearrangement joins TRBV7-2 to TRBJ2-1; TRBD2 matches at 8 bases. Germline V gene lookup returns CDR1 SGHTA and CDR2 FQGNSA. V shed 5 bases and J 9 bases; nucleotides not matched to a gene: 15. The CDR3 runs to 16 residues.